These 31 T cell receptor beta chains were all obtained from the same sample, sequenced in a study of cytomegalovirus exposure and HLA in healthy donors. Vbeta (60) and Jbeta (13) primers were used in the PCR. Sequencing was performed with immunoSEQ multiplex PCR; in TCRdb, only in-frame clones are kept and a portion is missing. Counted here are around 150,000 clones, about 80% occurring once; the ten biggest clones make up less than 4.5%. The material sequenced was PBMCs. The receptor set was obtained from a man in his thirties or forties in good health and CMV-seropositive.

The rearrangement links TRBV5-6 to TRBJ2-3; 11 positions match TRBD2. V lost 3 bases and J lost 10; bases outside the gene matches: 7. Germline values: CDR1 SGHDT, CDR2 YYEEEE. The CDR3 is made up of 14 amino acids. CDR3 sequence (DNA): TGTGCCAGCAGCTACCTAGCGGGGGGCGGATCGCAGTATTTT. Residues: CASSYLAGGGSQYF.

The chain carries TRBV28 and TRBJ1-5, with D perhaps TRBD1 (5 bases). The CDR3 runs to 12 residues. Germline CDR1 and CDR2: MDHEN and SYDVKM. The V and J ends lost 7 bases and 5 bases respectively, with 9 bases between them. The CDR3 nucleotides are TGTGCCAGCAACGGGGGGGATCAGCCCCAGCATTTT. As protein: CASNGGDQPQHF.

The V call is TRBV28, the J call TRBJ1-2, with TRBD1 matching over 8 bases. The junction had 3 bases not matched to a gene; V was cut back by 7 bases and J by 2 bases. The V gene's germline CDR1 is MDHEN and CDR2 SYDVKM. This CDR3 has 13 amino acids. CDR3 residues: CASTQGANYGYTF. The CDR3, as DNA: TGTGCCAGCACTCAGGGGGCAAACTATGGCTACACCTTC.

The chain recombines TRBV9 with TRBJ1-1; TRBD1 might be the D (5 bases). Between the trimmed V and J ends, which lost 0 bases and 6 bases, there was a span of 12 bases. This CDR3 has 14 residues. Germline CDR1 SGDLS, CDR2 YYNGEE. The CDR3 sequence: CASSVATGEAEAFF. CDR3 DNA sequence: TGTGCCAGCAGCGTAGCTACAGGCGAGGCTGAAGCTTTCTTT.

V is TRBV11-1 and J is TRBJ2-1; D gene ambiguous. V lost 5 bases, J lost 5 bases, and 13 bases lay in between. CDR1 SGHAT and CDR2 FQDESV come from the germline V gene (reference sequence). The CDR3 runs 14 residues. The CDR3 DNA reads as TGTGCCAGCAGCGATAAGGCGCGGAACAATGAGCAGTTCTTC. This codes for CASSDKARNNEQFF.

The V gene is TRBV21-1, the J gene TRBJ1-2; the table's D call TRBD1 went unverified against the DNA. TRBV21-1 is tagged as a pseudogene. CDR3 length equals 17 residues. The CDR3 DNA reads TGTGCCAGCAGCGAAATAGGGTCGAACAGGGGAAACTATGGCTACACCTTC. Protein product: CASSEIGSNRGNYGYTF.

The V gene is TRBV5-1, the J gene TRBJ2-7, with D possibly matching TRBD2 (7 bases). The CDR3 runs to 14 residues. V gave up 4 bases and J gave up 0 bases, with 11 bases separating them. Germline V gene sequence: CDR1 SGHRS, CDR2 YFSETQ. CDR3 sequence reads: CASSLRGASYEQYF. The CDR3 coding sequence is TGCGCCAGCAGCCTTCGGGGGGCCTCCTACGAGCAGTACTTC.

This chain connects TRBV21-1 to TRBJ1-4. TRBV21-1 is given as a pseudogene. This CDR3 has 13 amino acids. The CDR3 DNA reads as TGTGCCAGCAGCAAATTGCTGGGAGAGAAACTGTTTTTT. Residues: CASSKLLGEKLFF.

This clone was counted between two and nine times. DNA for the CDR3: TGTGCCAGCAATCCCCCGGGGGGGGGCTACGAGCAGTACTTC. It encodes CASNPPGGGYEQYF. The rearrangement links TRBV28 to TRBJ2-7; 8 bases are a match to TRBD2. After removal of 7 bases from V and 3 bases from J, the junction contained 8 bases not matched to a gene. Looked up from germline, CDR1 is MDHEN and CDR2 is SYDVKM. This CDR3 has 14 residues.

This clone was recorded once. CDR3 in DNA: TGTGCCAGTAACAAACGGGACACCTTCTATGGCTACACCTTC. It encodes CASNKRDTFYGYTF. This chain uses TRBV19 with TRBJ1-2, with D perhaps matching TRBD1 (6 bases). Germline loops: CDR1 LNHDA, CDR2 SQIVND (reference sequence). The CDR3 has 14 residues. The germline V and J ends were trimmed by 7 bases and 4 bases, with 16 bases remaining between them. The full variable domain, rest sourced from reference TRBV19 and TRBJ1-2, is DGGITQSPKYLFRKEGQNVTLSCEQNLNHDAMYWYRQDPGQGLRLIYYSQIVNDFQKGDIAEGYSVSREKKESFPLTVTSAQKNPTAFYLCASNKRDTFYGYTFGSGTRLTVV.

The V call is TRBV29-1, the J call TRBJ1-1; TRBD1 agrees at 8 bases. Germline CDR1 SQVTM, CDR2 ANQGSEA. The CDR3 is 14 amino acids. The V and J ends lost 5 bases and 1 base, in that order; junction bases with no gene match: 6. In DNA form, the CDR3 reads TGCAGCGTTCTCAAAGGGACAGGGAACACTGAAGCTTTCTTT. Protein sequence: CSVLKGTGNTEAFF.

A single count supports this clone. The CDR3 nucleotides read TGTGCCAGCAGTGTTCAGTATAGCAATCAGCCCCAGCATTTT. Translated: CASSVQYSNQPQHF. This chain joins TRBV2 and TRBJ1-5; D gene uncertain. This CDR3 has 14 amino acids. V lost 4 bases, J lost 0 bases, and 7 bases lay in between. Germline CDR1 SNHLY, CDR2 FYNNEI.

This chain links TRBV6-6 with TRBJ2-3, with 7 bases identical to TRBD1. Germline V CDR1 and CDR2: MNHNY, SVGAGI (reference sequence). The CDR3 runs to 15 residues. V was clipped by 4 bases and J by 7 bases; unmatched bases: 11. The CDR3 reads CASSSSGTDYYTQYF. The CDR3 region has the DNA TGTGCCAGCAGTTCGTCCGGGACAGACTATTATACGCAGTATTTT.

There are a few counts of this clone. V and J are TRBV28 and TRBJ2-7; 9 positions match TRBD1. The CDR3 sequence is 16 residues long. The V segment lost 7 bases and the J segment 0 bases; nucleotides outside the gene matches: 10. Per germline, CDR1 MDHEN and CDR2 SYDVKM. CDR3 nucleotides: TGTGCCAGCAATATAGGTGGACAGGGGATCTCCTACGAGCAGTACTTC. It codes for CASNIGGQGISYEQYF. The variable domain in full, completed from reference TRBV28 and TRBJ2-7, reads DVKVTQSSRYLVKRTGEKVFLECVQDMDHENMFWYRQDPGLGLRLIYFSYDVKMKEKGDIPEGYSVSREKKERFSLILESASTNQTSMYLCASNIGGQGISYEQYFGPGTRLTVT.

The CDR3 protein is CASSLGQMDTEAFF. The CDR3, as DNA: TGCGCCAGCAGCTTAGGACAGATGGACACTGAAGCTTTCTTT. The chain combines TRBV5-1 with TRBJ1-1; possible D gene TRBD1, 6 bases. V was trimmed by 2 bases and J by 3 bases, leaving 11 bases between them. The CDR3 runs 14 residues. Per germline, CDR1 SGHRS and CDR2 YFSETQ.

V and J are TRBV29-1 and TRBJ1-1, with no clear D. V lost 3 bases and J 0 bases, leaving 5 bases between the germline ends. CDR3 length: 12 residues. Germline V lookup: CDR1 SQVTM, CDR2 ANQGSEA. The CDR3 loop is CSVDNMNTEAFF. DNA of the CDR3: TGCAGCGTTGACAACATGAACACTGAAGCTTTCTTT.

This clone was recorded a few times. The CDR3 reads CASSEGSDRVRSPLHF. CDR3 DNA sequence: TGTGCCAGCAGTGAAGGCTCAGACAGGGTCCGATCACCCCTCCACTTT. This rearrangement joins TRBV2 to TRBJ1-6, with 7 bases aligning to TRBD1. This CDR3 contains 16 residues. CDR1 SNHLY and CDR2 FYNNEI come from the germline V gene. V trimming: 1 base; J trimming: 10 bases; junction bases outside the gene matches: 10.

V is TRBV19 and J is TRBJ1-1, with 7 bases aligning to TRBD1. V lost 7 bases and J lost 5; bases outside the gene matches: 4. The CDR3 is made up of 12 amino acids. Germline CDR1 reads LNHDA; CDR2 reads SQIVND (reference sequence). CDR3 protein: CASTYRGTEAFF. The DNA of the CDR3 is TGTGCCAGTACCTACAGGGGAACTGAAGCTTTCTTT.

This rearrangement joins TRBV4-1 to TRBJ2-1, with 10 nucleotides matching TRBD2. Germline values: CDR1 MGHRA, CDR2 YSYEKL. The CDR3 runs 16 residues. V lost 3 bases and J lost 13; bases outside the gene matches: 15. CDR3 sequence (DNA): TGCGCCAGCAGCCATGGTCTTATAGCGGGGGGAACGCGTCAGTTCTTC. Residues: CASSHGLIAGGTRQFF.

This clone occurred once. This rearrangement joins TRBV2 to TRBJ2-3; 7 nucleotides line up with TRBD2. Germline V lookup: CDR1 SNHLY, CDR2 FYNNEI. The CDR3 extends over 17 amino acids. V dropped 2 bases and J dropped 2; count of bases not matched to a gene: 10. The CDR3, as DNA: TGTGCCAGCAGTGAATCTGGGGGGGGGAAGTACACAGATACGCAGTATTTT. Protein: CASSESGGGKYTDTQYF.

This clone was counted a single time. The CDR3 nucleotides are TGTGCCAGTAGTATAGTGGGAGGGGATTTCAACACTGAAGCTTTCTTT. Protein product: CASSIVGGDFNTEAFF. This sequence joins TRBV19 and TRBJ1-1; D is perhaps TRBD1 (5 bases). The CDR3 length is 16 residues. Trimming left V 1 base short and J 2 bases short, with 14 bases between. CDR1 and CDR2 from the germline V gene are LNHDA and SQIVND (reference sequence).

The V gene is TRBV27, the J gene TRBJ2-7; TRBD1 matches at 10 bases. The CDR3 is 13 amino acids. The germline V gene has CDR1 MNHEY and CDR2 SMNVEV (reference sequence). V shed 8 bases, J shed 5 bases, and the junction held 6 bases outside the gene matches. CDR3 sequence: CASGTGAWNEQYF. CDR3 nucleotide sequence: TGTGCCAGCGGGACAGGGGCATGGAACGAGCAGTACTTC.

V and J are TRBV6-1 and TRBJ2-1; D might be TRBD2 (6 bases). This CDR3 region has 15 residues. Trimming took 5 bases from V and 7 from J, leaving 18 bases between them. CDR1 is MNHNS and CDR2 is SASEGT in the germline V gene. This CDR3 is CASSLRDDGGNEQFF. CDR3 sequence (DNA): TGTGCCAGCAGTCTCCGGGACGACGGGGGTAATGAGCAGTTCTTC.

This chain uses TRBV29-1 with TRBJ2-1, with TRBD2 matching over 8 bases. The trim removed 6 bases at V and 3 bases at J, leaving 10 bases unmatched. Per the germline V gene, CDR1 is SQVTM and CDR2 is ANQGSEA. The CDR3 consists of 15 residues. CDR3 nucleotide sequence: TGCAGCGTCACCGAGCGGGAGACTTTCTACAATGAGCAGTTCTTC. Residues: CSVTERETFYNEQFF.

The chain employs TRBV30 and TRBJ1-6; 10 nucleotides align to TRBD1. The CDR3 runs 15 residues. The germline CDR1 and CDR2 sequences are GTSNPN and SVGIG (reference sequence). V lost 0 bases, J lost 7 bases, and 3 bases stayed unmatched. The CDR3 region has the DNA TGTGCCTGGAGTGTACGGGGACAGGGGAATTCACCCCTCCACTTT. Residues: CAWSVRGQGNSPLHF.

CDR3: CASSPNNRGLPNYGYTF. DNA of the CDR3: TGTGCCAGCTCACCAAATAACAGGGGGCTTCCAAACTATGGCTACACCTTC. This chain joins TRBV18 and TRBJ1-2; 9 positions match TRBD1. Losses at the gene ends were 2 bases for V and 2 bases for J; bases not matched to a gene: 9. The CDR3 totals 17 residues. Germline CDR1 is KGHSH and CDR2 is LQKENI.

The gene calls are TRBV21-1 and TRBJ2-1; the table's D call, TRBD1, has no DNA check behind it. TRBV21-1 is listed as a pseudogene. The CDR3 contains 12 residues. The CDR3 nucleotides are TGTGCCAGTGACCCTCCAGGGAATGAGCAGTTCTTC. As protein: CASDPPGNEQFF.

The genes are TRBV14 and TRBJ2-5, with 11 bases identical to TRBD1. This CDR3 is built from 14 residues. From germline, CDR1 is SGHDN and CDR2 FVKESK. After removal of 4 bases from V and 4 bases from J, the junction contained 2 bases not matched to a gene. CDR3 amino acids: CASSPDRGRETQYF. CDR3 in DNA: TGTGCCAGCAGCCCGGACAGGGGGCGAGAGACCCAGTACTTC.

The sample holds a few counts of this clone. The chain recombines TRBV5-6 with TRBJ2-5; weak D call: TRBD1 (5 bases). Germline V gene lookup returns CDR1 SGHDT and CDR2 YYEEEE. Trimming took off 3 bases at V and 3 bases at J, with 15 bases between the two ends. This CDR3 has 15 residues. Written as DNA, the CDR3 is TGTGCCAGCAGCTCAAACAGGTTGTTAAAAGAGACCCAGTACTTC. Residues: CASSSNRLLKETQYF. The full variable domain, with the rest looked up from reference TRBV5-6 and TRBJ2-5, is DAGVTQSPTHLIKTRGQQVTLRCSPKSGHDTVSWYQQALGQGPQFIFQYYEEEERQRGNFPDRFSGHQFPNYSSELNVNALLLGDSALYLCASSSNRLLKETQYFGPGTRLLVL.

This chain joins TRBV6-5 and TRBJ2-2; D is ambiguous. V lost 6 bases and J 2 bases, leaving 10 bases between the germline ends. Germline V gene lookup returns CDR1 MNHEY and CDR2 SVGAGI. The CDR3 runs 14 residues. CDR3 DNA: TGTGCCAGCAGACTCCACTTCAACACCGGGGAGCTGTTTTTT. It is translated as CASRLHFNTGELFF.

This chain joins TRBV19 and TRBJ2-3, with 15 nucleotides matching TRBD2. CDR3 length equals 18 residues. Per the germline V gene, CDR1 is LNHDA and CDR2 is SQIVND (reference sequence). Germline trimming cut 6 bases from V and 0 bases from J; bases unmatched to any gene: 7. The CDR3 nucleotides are TGTGCCAGTAGAAAAGGACTAGCGGGGGGGCTTAGCACAGATACGCAGTATTTT. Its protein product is CASRKGLAGGLSTDTQYF.